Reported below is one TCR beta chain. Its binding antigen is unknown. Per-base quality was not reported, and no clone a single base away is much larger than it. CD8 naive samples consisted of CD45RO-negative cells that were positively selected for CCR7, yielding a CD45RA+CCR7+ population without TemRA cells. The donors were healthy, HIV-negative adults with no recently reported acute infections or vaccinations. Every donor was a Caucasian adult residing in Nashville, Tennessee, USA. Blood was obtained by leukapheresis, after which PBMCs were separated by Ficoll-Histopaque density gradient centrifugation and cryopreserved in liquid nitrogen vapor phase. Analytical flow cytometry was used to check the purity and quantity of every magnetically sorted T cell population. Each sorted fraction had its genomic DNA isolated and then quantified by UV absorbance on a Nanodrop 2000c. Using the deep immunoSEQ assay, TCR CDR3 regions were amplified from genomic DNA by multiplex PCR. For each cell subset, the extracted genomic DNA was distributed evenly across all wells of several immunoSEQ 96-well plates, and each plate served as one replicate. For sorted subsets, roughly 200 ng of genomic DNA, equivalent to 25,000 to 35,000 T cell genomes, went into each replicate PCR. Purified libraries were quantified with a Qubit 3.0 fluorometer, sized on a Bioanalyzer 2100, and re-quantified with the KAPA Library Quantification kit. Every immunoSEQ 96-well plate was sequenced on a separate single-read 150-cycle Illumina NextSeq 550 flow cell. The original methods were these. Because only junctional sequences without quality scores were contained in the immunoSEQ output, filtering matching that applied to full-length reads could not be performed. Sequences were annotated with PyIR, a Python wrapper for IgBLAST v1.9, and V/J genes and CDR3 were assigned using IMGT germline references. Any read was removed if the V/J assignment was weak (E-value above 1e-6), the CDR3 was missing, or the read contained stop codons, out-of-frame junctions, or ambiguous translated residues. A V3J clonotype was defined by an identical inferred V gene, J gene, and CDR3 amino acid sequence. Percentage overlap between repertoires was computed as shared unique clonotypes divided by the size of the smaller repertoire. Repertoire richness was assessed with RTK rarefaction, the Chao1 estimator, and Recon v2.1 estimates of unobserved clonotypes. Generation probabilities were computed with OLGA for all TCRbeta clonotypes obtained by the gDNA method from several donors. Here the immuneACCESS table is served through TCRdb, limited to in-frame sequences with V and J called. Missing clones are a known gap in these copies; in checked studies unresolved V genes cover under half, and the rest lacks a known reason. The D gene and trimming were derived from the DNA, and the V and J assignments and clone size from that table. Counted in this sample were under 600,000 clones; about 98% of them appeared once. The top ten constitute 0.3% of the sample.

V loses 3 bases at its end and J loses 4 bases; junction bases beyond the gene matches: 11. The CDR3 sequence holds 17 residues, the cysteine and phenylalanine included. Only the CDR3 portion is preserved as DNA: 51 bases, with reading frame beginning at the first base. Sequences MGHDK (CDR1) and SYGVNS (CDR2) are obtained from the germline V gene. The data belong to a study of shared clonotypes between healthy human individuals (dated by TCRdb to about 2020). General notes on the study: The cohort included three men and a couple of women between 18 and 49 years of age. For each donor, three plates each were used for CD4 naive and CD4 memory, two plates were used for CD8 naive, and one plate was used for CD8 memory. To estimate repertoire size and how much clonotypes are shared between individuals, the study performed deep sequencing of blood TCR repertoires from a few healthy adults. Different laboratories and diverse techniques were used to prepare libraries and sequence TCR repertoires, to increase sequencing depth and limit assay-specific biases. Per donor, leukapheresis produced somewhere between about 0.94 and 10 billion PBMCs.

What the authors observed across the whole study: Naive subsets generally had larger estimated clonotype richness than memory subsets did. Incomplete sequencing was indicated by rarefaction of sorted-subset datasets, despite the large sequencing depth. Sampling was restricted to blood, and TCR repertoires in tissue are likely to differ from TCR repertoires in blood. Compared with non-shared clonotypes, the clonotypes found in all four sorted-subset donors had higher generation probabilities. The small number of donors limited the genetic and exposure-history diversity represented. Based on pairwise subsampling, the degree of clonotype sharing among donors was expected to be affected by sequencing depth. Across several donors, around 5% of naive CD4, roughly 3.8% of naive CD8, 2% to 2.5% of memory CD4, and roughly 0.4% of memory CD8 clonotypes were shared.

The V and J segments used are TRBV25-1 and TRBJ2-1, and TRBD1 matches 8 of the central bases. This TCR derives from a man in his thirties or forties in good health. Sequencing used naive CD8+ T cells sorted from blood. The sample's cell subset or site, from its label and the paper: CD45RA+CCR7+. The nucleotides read TGTGCCAGCAGTGATTTCACAGGACAGGGTTTGTACAATGAGCAGTTCTTC. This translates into CASSDFTGQGLYNEQFF.